What follows is one TCR beta chain and its context. The target antigen is unknown. The sample is drawn from a study of shared clonotypes between healthy human individuals. Background on the study: Each donor had three CD4 naive, three CD4 memory, two CD8 naive and one CD8 memory plate.

Study outcomes and limitations: Although depth was large, rarefaction showed that sequencing of the sorted subsets was incomplete.

In the sorted-subset replicate PCRs, 200 ng DNA, 25,000 to 30,000 T cell genomes, was used. Repertoires were generated with immunoSEQ multiplex PCR, while TCRdb's copy carries only in-frame clones and drops some. In the table there are 2 million or so clones, 95% of which are singletons. This TCR was recovered from a man younger than 35 in good health. The sample taken for sequencing was naive CD4+ T cells sorted from blood. Subset meaning: CD45RA+ positively selected.

CDR3 protein: CASSEMGGPENIQYF. CDR3 sequence (DNA): TGTGCCAGCAGTGAAATGGGGGGGCCTGAAAACATTCAGTACTTC. The genes are TRBV2 and TRBJ2-4; tentative D call: TRBD2 (7 bases). Germline CDR1 is SNHLY and CDR2 is FYNNEI. The V end lost 2 bases, the J end lost 5 bases, and 13 bases lay between the germline ends. CDR3 length: 15 residues.